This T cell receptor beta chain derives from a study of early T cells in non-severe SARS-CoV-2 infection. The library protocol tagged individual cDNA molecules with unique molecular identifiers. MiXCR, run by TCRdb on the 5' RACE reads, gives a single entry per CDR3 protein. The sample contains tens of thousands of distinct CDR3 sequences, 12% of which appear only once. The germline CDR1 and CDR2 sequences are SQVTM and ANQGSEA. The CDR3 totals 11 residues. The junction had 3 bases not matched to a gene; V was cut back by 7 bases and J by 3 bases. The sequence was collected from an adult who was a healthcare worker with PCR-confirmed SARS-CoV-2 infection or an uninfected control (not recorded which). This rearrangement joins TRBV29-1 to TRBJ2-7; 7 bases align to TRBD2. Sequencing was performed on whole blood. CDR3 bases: TGCAGCGCCTGGACTAGCTACGAGCAGTACTTC. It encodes CSAWTSYEQYF.